These T cell receptor beta chains were read from a single sample in a study of T-cell reconstitution after alpha-beta-depleted transplantation in children. Via MiXCR, TCRdb re-called the PCR reads, giving one row per CDR3 protein. The sample lists under 450,000 distinct CDR3 sequences; about an eighth were seen once. Sequencing used PBMCs, obtained from the stem cell graft. The receptors derive from a human donor who donated a stem cell graft to a child with Fanconi anemia. The CDR3 runs from the conserved cysteine through the conserved F or W. D genes are given only for firm matches. Clone size is given for some rows only: seen once, a few or many times, or a class if the clone is expanded.

CDR3 protein: CSVDSGTATTSGNTIYF; CDR3 DNA: TGCAGCGTTGATTCCGGGACAGCTACCACCTCTGGAAACACCATATATTTT; D gene: TRBD1; J gene: TRBJ1-3; V gene: TRBV29-1; clone size: .
CDR3 protein: CASSLNRDYTDTQYF; CDR3 DNA: TGTGCCAGCAGCCTAAACAGGGATTACACAGATACGCAGTATTTT; D gene: .; J gene: TRBJ2-3; V gene: TRBV11-1; clone size: many
CDR3 protein: CASSKSGGHQRYTF; CDR3 DNA: TGTGCCAGCAGCAAATCTGGGGGACACCAGCGATACACCTTC; D gene: .; J gene: TRBJ1-2; V gene: TRBV21-1; clone size: few
CDR3 protein: CSAATSSYEQYF; CDR3 DNA: TGCAGCGCCGCCACATCCTCCTACGAGCAGTACTTC; D gene: .; J gene: TRBJ2-7; V gene: TRBV29-1; clone size: few
CDR3 protein: CASSYDLLRDTQYF; CDR3 DNA: TGTGCCAGCAGTTACGATTTACTCCGGGATACGCAGTATTTT; D gene: .; J gene: TRBJ2-3; V gene: TRBV6-2/TRBV6-3; clone size: few
CDR3 protein: CASSTPRRENTGELFF; CDR3 DNA: TGTGCCAGCAGCACCCCGCGCAGGGAGAACACCGGGGAGCTGTTTTTT; D gene: .; J gene: TRBJ2-2; V gene: TRBV21-1; clone size: .
CDR3 protein: CASMGSGSGSTDTQYF; CDR3 DNA: TGTGCCAGCATGGGTTCTGGGTCAGGGAGCACAGATACGCAGTATTTT; D gene: .; J gene: TRBJ2-3; V gene: TRBV28; clone size: many
CDR3 protein: CATSAPRRNTEAFF; CDR3 DNA: TGTGCCACCAGTGCCCCGCGGAGAAACACTGAAGCTTTCTTT; D gene: .; J gene: TRBJ1-1; V gene: TRBV24-1; clone size: .
CDR3 protein: CASRGYSGANVLTF; CDR3 DNA: TGTGCCAGCCGAGGGTACTCTGGGGCCAACGTCCTGACTTTC; D gene: .; J gene: TRBJ2-6; V gene: TRBV6-1; clone size: once
CDR3 protein: CASSQEVLPGETQYF; CDR3 DNA: TGTGCCAGCAGCCAAGAAGTACTCCCGGGCGAGACCCAGTACTTC; D gene: .; J gene: TRBJ2-5; V gene: TRBV3-1; clone size: .
CDR3 protein: CASSLGPPETQYF; CDR3 DNA: TGTGCCAGCAGCTTAGGCCCTCCAGAGACCCAGTACTTC; D gene: .; J gene: TRBJ2-5; V gene: TRBV7-9; clone size: few
CDR3 protein: CAWSEDSDTEAFF; CDR3 DNA: TGTGCCTGGAGTGAGGACTCGGACACTGAAGCTTTCTTT; D gene: .; J gene: TRBJ1-1; V gene: TRBV30; clone size: many
CDR3 protein: CASSSGRENTGELFF; CDR3 DNA: TGTGCCAGCAGTTCTGGCAGGGAGAACACCGGGGAGCTGTTTTTT; D gene: .; J gene: TRBJ2-2; V gene: TRBV12-3/TRBV12-4; clone size: many
CDR3 protein: CASRLRGASGDTQYF; CDR3 DNA: TGTGCCAGCAGGCTCCGGGGGGCTAGTGGAGATACGCAGTATTTT; D gene: .; J gene: TRBJ2-3; V gene: TRBV6-1; clone size: .
CDR3 protein: CASKPEGLGETQYF; CDR3 DNA: TGTGCCAGCAAACCAGAGGGCCTCGGAGAGACCCAGTACTTC; D gene: .; J gene: TRBJ2-5; V gene: TRBV3-1; clone size: few
CDR3 protein: CASSYSSPLRGLNRLENTIYF; CDR3 DNA: TGTGCTAGCAGTTACTCGAGCCCCCTTCGGGGACTTAATAGGTTGGAAAACACCATATATTTT; D gene: .; J gene: TRBJ1-3; V gene: TRBV6-2/TRBV6-3; clone size: few
CDR3 protein: CSASMSRAGELFF; CDR3 DNA: TGCAGTGCTAGTATGAGCAGGGCCGGGGAGCTGTTTTTT; D gene: .; J gene: TRBJ2-2; V gene: TRBV20-1; clone size: many
CDR3 protein: CASSQEDGNTEAFF; CDR3 DNA: TGCGCCAGCAGCCAAGAGGACGGGAACACTGAAGCTTTCTTT; D gene: .; J gene: TRBJ1-1; V gene: TRBV4-3; clone size: many
CDR3 protein: CASSQDAWDNYGYTF; CDR3 DNA: TGCGCCAGCAGCCAAGATGCTTGGGACAACTATGGCTACACCTTC; D gene: .; J gene: TRBJ1-2; V gene: TRBV4-1; clone size: .
CDR3 protein: CASSQYAGELFF; CDR3 DNA: TGTGCCAGCAGCCAATATGCCGGGGAGCTGTTTTTT; D gene: .; J gene: TRBJ2-2; V gene: TRBV4-2; clone size: many
CDR3 protein: CASSLNQGLSGNTIYF; CDR3 DNA: TGTGCCAGCAGCTTGAACCAGGGGCTCTCTGGAAACACCATATATTTT; D gene: .; J gene: TRBJ1-3; V gene: TRBV11-2; clone size: few
CDR3 protein: CAISDRPGTGTDEQYF; CDR3 DNA: TGTGCCATCAGTGACCGTCCCGGGACAGGGACGGACGAGCAGTACTTC; D gene: TRBD1; J gene: TRBJ2-7; V gene: TRBV10-3; clone size: many
CDR3 protein: CASSLVSENYGYTF; CDR3 DNA: TGTGCCAGCAGTTTAGTCTCAGAAAACTATGGCTACACCTTC; D gene: .; J gene: TRBJ1-2; V gene: TRBV28; clone size: few
CDR3 protein: CSVSGQGQETQYF; CDR3 DNA: TGCAGCGTTTCAGGACAGGGCCAAGAGACCCAGTACTTC; D gene: TRBD1; J gene: TRBJ2-5; V gene: TRBV29-1; clone size: .
CDR3 protein: CASSRGQSSSYNEQFF; CDR3 DNA: TGTGCCAGCAGCCGGGGACAGTCAAGCTCCTACAATGAGCAGTTCTTC; D gene: TRBD1; J gene: TRBJ2-1; V gene: TRBV11-3; clone size: .
CDR3 protein: CASSVRRTTGGGTDTQYF; CDR3 DNA: TGTGCCAGCAGCGTACGACGCACGACAGGTGGAGGCACAGATACGCAGTATTTT; D gene: .; J gene: TRBJ2-3; V gene: TRBV11-1; clone size: few
CDR3 protein: CASSLASGYGAEQYF; CDR3 DNA: TGTGCCAGCAGCTTAGCGTCGGGGTATGGGGCCGAGCAGTACTTC; D gene: .; J gene: TRBJ2-7; V gene: TRBV7-8; clone size: few
CDR3 protein: CASSDQGFHISPLHF; CDR3 DNA: TGTGCCAGCAGTGACCAGGGATTTCATATTTCACCCCTCCACTTT; D gene: .; J gene: TRBJ1-6; V gene: TRBV12-3/TRBV12-4; clone size: few
CDR3 protein: CASSSPVNTEAFF; CDR3 DNA: TGTGCCAGCAGCTCCCCAGTGAACACTGAAGCTTTCTTT; D gene: .; J gene: TRBJ1-1; V gene: TRBV7-9; clone size: .
CDR3 protein: CASSPGTKNIQYF; CDR3 DNA: TGCGCCAGCAGCCCGGGGACCAAAAACATTCAGTACTTC; D gene: .; J gene: TRBJ2-4; V gene: TRBV5-1; clone size: few
CDR3 protein: CASSQGYNEQFF; CDR3 DNA: TGTGCCAGCAGCCAGGGGTACAATGAGCAGTTCTTC; D gene: .; J gene: TRBJ2-1; V gene: TRBV27; clone size: .
CDR3 protein: CATSRDSLNNSPLHF; CDR3 DNA: TGTGCCACCAGCAGAGACAGTCTAAATAATTCACCCCTCCACTTT; D gene: .; J gene: TRBJ1-6; V gene: TRBV15; clone size: .
CDR3 protein: CASSFVRSSYNEQFF; CDR3 DNA: TGCGCCAGCAGTTTTGTCAGGTCTTCCTACAATGAGCAGTTCTTC; D gene: .; J gene: TRBJ2-1; V gene: TRBV4-3; clone size: .
CDR3 protein: CASSQRQGSTDTQYF; CDR3 DNA: TGTGCCAGCAGCCAAAGACAGGGGTCGACAGATACGCAGTATTTT; D gene: TRBD1; J gene: TRBJ2-3; V gene: TRBV5-5; clone size: many
CDR3 protein: CASSLGGFVTEAFF; CDR3 DNA: TGTGCCAGCAGTTTAGGAGGGTTCGTCACTGAAGCTTTCTTT; D gene: .; J gene: TRBJ1-1; V gene: TRBV12-3/TRBV12-4; clone size: .
CDR3 protein: CASSLIFGETQYF; CDR3 DNA: TGTGCCAGCAGTTTAATTTTCGGCGAGACCCAGTACTTC; D gene: .; J gene: TRBJ2-5; V gene: TRBV27; clone size: many
CDR3 protein: CSVEWPEQYF; CDR3 DNA: TGCAGCGTTGAATGGCCCGAGCAGTACTTC; D gene: .; J gene: TRBJ2-7; V gene: TRBV29-1; clone size: few
CDR3 protein: CASAYQETQYF; CDR3 DNA: TGTGCCAGCGCGTACCAAGAGACCCAGTACTTC; D gene: .; J gene: TRBJ2-5; V gene: TRBV2; clone size: many
CDR3 protein: CAISSPSTDTQYF; CDR3 DNA: TGTGCCATCAGTTCCCCTAGCACAGATACGCAGTATTTT; D gene: .; J gene: TRBJ2-3; V gene: TRBV10-3; clone size: many
CDR3 protein: CASSPSHRAVEFF; CDR3 DNA: TGTGCCAGCTCACCTTCCCATAGGGCAGTTGAGTTCTTC; D gene: .; J gene: TRBJ2-1; V gene: TRBV18; clone size: many